This paragraph reports one TCR beta chain. What this receptor recognizes is not known. No much larger clonotype is one base removed from it; base qualities were not supplied. These data come from a study of immune evolution from preneoplasia to lung adenocarcinoma (dated by TCRdb to 2020 to 2022). As for the study more broadly: The study combined immune gene expression, TCR sequencing and multiplex immunofluorescence to profile immune contexture across lung adenocarcinoma precursors and invasive adenocarcinoma. The immune data were combined with whole exome sequencing and methylation data from the same cohort of nodules. The study reported that approximately 98 samples were used for TCR sequencing. Resected precursor lesions (AAH, AIS, MIA) and invasive adenocarcinomas were compared with paired morphologically normal lung tissue. Class I HLA alleles were inferred from exome data with POLYSOLVER, and allele-specific HLA loss was detected with LOHHLA. Sample size was determined by specimen availability and not by a prior power calculation. The overall cohort comprised 45 to 55 patients with pulmonary nodules who underwent surgical resection. The TCR sequencing data were obtained from 45 to 55 patients.

TCR beta CDR3 regions were sequenced from DNA using the immunoSEQ hsTCRbeta Kit. In the paper's pipeline: The ImmunoSEQ Analyzer was used to analyse the TCR sequencing data. T cell clonality was calculated on productive rearrangements as 1 minus Pielou's evenness. T cell diversity was measured with the inverse Simpson index on productive templates. T cell density was TCR beta template counts normalized to usable DNA, estimated by amplifying and sequencing housekeeping genes. Two-sided Kruskal-Wallis tests were used to compare TCR metrics between histologic stages. TCRdb retrieved this table from immuneACCESS and kept in-frame rearrangements only. Not all clones are present; in checked studies, unresolved V genes account for under half, and no reason is known for the remainder. The DNA was the basis for D and trimming; V, J and clone size are from that table. The table for this sample lists some 11,000 clones; 76% of them were counted only once. The biggest ten clones account for 25% to 35% of the sample.

Patients underwent resection in Japan or China between the mid-2010s and the late 2010s. Histologic diagnosis of each case was confirmed independently by two lung cancer pathologists on H&E slides. The AllPrep DNA/RNA FFPE Kit was used to isolate DNA from FFPE tissue. General study outcomes and caveats: Because all patients came from Japan and China, whether the findings apply to Western populations was uncertain. The highest top T cell clone frequencies were observed in normal lung, and a progressive decrease in top T cell clone frequencies appeared to occur from AAH through AIS, MIA and invasive adenocarcinoma. The findings were based on association rather than direct causation, and larger cohorts with long-term follow-up and longitudinal biopsies were deemed needed. Clonality was highest in normal lung, while later-stage lesions appeared to show lower clonality but higher T cell density and diversity.

V loses 8 bases of germline sequence and J loses 0 bases, and the interval between the two ends is 20 bases. The cysteine opens and the phenylalanine closes a CDR3 of 17 amino acids. Solely the CDR3 DNA is kept, with 51 bases framed from the first base. CDR1 and CDR2 are drawn from the germline V gene: WSHSY, SAAADI. The chain links TRBV10-2 with TRBJ2-4, with the D segment identity uncertain. The sample was FFPE normal lung tissue adjacent to the tumor. The TCR sequence derives from a person between 60 and 70 years old with lung adenocarcinoma. Some clones in this sample may be carry-over from other donors' samples. The DNA sequence reads TGCGCCAGCCGCGACGGCGCAACCTCTCTAGCCAAAAACATTCAGTACTTC. Its protein reads: CASRDGATSLAKNIQYF.